The sequence of this TCR beta chain was determined in a study of immune characterization of retroperitoneal liposarcoma. Germline V gene data show CDR1 as MNHNS and CDR2 as SASEGT. The CDR3 is made up of 15 amino acids. The V segment lost 6 bases and the J segment 8 bases; nucleotides outside the gene matches: 6. By share of the sample, this clonotype is medium-sized. Via MiXCR, TCRdb re-called the PCR reads, giving one row per CDR3 protein. The data hold fewer than 3,000 distinct CDR3 sequences, with around 25% observed a single time. This TCR was sampled from a male donor with retroperitoneal liposarcoma. Sample: tumor tissue. V usage is TRBV6-1 and J usage is TRBJ2-1; 14 positions agree with TRBD2. CDR3: CASSRLAGGPDEQFF. The CDR3, as DNA: TGTGCCAGCAGCCGACTAGCGGGGGGGCCTGATGAGCAGTTCTTC.